This T cell receptor beta chain appears in the sequencing data of a study of cytomegalovirus exposure and HLA in healthy donors. Findings and caveats of the study: Both high specificity and high sensitivity reportedly marked the classifier's diagnosis of cytomegalovirus status. Associated with cytomegalovirus, according to the listing, were 150 to 200 TCR beta chains. One later analysis reportedly identified an Asian-associated ancestry cluster that showed fewer N-insertions than the approximately 700-donor mean. 87-base-pair reads could not separate some V segments, including TRBV6-2 and TRBV6-3.

PCR was performed using 60 Vbeta and 13 Jbeta primers. Here immunoSEQ multiplex PCR was the method, and the copy in TCRdb shows in-frame clones only, minus some. The table records more than 150,000 clones, about four fifths of them present only once. Concerning this clone itself: Its antigen is unidentified.

The germline V and J ends were trimmed by 4 bases and 6 bases, with 16 bases remaining between them. The germline V gene encodes CDR1 LNHDA and CDR2 SQIVND (reference sequence). The CDR3 length is 15 residues. This chain joins TRBV19 and TRBJ2-1; D perhaps matches TRBD1 (5 bases). Material for sequencing was PBMCs. The TCR originated in a woman aged 50 to 60 in good health and CMV-seropositive. CDR3: CASSTQDLPGNEQFF. Here the CDR3 DNA reads TGTGCCAGTAGTACACAGGACCTCCCTGGCAATGAGCAGTTCTTC.